This TCR beta chain was identified in a study of blood T cells in healthy people across ages. Overall study results and limits: The long-lived group displayed more naive CD4+ cells, plus higher diversity, than the aged donors did.

Per individual sample, total RNA of at least 5 micrograms was extracted. This clonotype was observed a handful of times. Its antigen is not known. The CDR3 consists of 13 residues. V shed 5 bases, J shed 1 base, and the junction held 4 bases outside the gene matches. Germline lookup yields CDR1 DFQATT and CDR2 SNEGSKA (reference sequence). With a J-beta primer mix and a sample-barcoded 5' primer, a second PCR ran 7 to 11 cycles. Any given sample supplied a minimum of 2.5 million CDR3-containing paired-end reads. TCRdb processed the 5' RACE reads anew with MiXCR; each CDR3 protein has one entry. This sample yields fewer than 950,000 distinct CDR3 sequences, of which about 37% are seen a single time; roughly 13% belongs to the top ten.

The source of this sequence is a young man in good health. Input material: blood. The chain recombines TRBV20-1 with TRBJ2-5; the match to TRBD1 covers 7 bases. The CDR3 DNA follows: TGCAGTGCTCCCACAGGGGTCCAAGAGACCCAGTACTTC. It is translated as CSAPTGVQETQYF.